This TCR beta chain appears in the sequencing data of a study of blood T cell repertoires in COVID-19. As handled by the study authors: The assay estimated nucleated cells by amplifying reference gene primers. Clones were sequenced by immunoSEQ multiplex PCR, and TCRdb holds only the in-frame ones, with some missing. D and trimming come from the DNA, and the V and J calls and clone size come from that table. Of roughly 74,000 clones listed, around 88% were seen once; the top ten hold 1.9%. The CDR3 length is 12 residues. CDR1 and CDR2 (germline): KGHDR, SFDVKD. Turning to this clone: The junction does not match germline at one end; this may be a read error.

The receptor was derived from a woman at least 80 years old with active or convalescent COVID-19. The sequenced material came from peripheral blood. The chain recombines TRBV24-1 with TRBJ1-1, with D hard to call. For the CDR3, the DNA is TGTGCCACCAGTGATTTTAACAGTGAAGCTTTCTTT. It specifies CATSDFNSEAFF.